The next 3 T cell receptor beta chains were all read from a single sample in a study of cytomegalovirus exposure and HLA in healthy donors. Both 60 Vbeta primers and 13 Jbeta primers went into the PCR. Only in-frame clones appear in the TCRdb table, and some are missing; sequencing was by immunoSEQ multiplex PCR. The sample records 150,000 to 200,000 clones, about 80% being singletons. Sequencing used PBMCs. These receptors all stem from a young man in good health and CMV-seronegative.

This chain connects TRBV5-1 to TRBJ2-3; D perhaps matches TRBD2 (5 bases). The CDR3 runs 13 residues. The germline CDR1 and CDR2 sequences are SGHRS and YFSETQ. V was shortened by 1 base and J by 5 bases, with 8 bases between the two germline ends. CDR3 in amino acids: CASSLISGDTQYF. Written as DNA, the CDR3 is TGCGCCAGCAGCTTGATAAGCGGAGATACGCAGTATTTT.

The genes are TRBV7-3 and TRBJ2-1, with D possibly TRBD1 on 5 matching bases. The CDR3 spans 16 residues. Between the trimmed V and J ends, which lost 0 bases and 2 bases, there was a span of 11 bases. The germline gives CDR1 SGHTA, CDR2 FQGTGA. CDR3 DNA sequence: TGTGCCAGCAGCTTAACTTCAGGGCTCCCCTACAATGAGCAGTTCTTC. Its protein product is CASSLTSGLPYNEQFF.

The chain has TRBV4-3 and TRBJ1-3; TRBD1 is a possible D gene (5 bases). V lost 2 bases, J lost 3 bases, and 23 bases lay in between. CDR1 is LGHNA, CDR2 YSLEER, per germline. The CDR3 contains 19 residues. DNA of the CDR3: TGCGCCAGCAGCCAATCCTCGTCGCCCACAGGCCACCGTGGAAACACCATATATTTT. It is translated as CASSQSSSPTGHRGNTIYF.